This section outlines one T cell receptor (beta chain) sequence together with its context. Germline loops: CDR1 KGHDR, CDR2 SFDVKD. The CDR3 sequence is 15 residues long. The data belong to a study of T cells expressing NK-cell markers. Across the whole study: Sorted T-cell subsets CD3+CD56+NKG2C+, CD3+CD56+NKG2C- and CD3+CD56-NKG2C+ were TCR beta-sequenced. Out of eight donors sequenced, seven tested HCMV-seropositive and the remaining one seronegative.

What made the TCR beta cDNA was 5'RACE template switching with UMIs. TCRdb re-called the 5' RACE reads and shows each CDR3 protein once, DNA omitted. The table counts around 14,000 distinct CDR3 sequences; 50% to 70% lies in the top ten. This clonotype was sampled from a man aged 18 to 69 in good health. Sequenced material: blood T cells: a sorted CD56 or NKG2C T cell subset, CD4+ or CD8+ T cells, or bulk PBMC T cells (not recorded which). This sequence joins TRBV24-1 and TRBJ2-1; TCRdb lists TRBD2, though no DNA is available to test this call. This chain's CDR3 is CATSARLAGDNEQFF.